This T cell receptor (beta chain) stems from a study of CD8+ T cells in alopecia areata. Study-wide results and caveats: Resident alphabeta T-cell populations of normal skin are likewise subject to sequencing in scalp samples.

Treatment denoted: oral pan-JAK inhibitor, 5-10 mg twice daily. Lesional scalp punch biopsies and peripheral blood were collected from alopecia areata patients. For this clone: Its antigen is currently unknown.

Extracted from the samples, RNA was reverse transcribed into cDNA to serve as the sequencing template. This table comes from immunoSEQ multiplex PCR, and its TCRdb copy is limited to in-frame clones, with some not included. Of about 200,000 clones in the sample, 35% to 40% were seen once. The V and J ends lost 0 bases and 3 bases respectively, with 11 bases between them. The CDR3 is 14 residues long. CDR1 and CDR2 (germline): GTSNPN, SVGIG (reference sequence). The source was CD4+ T cells sorted from blood, collected around week 34, from a patient treated with tofacitinib. V usage is TRBV30 and J usage is TRBJ1-1; no clear D. This sequence originates from a human donor with alopecia areata. Written as DNA, the CDR3 is TGTGCCTGGAGTGTTGCGGTTGCTTACACTGAAGCTTTCTTT. Protein product: CAWSVAVAYTEAFF.